The entry that follows covers one TCR beta chain sequence. Germline V CDR1 and CDR2: SNHLY, FYNNEI. There are 14 residues in the CDR3. Deletions cut 5 bases from V and 4 bases from J, with 11 bases between. These data come from a study of technical replicates of blood from a handful of donors. The data were produced by immunoSEQ multiplex PCR, yet TCRdb's version contains in-frame clones alone and is incomplete. There are around 76,000 clones in the sample; 75% to 95% occur only once, and 0.27% lies in the top ten. Specimen: T cells isolated from PBMCs. This chain joins TRBV2 and TRBJ2-2; D may be TRBD2 (6 bases). The clonotype comes from a human donor in good health. CDR3 region: CASSYGGVTGELFF. CDR3 DNA sequence: TGTGCCAGCAGTTACGGAGGGGTCACCGGGGAGCTGTTTTTT.